The rows below give T cell receptor beta chains drawn from one sample of a study of cytomegalovirus exposure and HLA in healthy donors. TCRdb keeps only in-frame clones here, not all; method: immunoSEQ multiplex PCR. The repertoire holds roughly 70,000 clones, with approximately 96% as singletons. The specimen sequenced was PBMCs. Every receptor here comes from a man between 18 and 35 years old in good health and CMV-seronegative. Both conserved end residues are part of each CDR3. Each record gives: V gene, D gene, J gene, clone size, CDR3 DNA, CDR3 protein. A D gene is named only where the DNA matches it firmly. Size tells how often a clone was seen (once, few, many) or the class of an expanded clone, and some rows leave it out.

TRBV5-4	-	TRBJ1-6	-	TGTGCCAGCAGCTCGAGGGGCGGGACGGGTTCACCCCTCCACTTT	CASSSRGGTGSPLHF
TRBV6-1	-	TRBJ2-1	-	TGTGCCAGCAGAGAGCTCCTAGCGTCGGGCGAGCAGTTCTTC	CASRELLASGEQFF
TRBV18	-	TRBJ2-5	-	TGTGCCAGCTCACCGAACGGGGATGAGACCCAGTACTTC	CASSPNGDETQYF
TRBV28	-	TRBJ2-7	-	TGTGCCAGCAAGGCTAGCGCTACCTACGAGCAGTACTTC	CASKASATYEQYF
TRBV19	-	TRBJ1-5	-	TGTGCCAGTAGCCTCCAGGGAGGGGAGAGCAATCAGCCCCAGCATTTT	CASSLQGGESNQPQHF
TRBV6-1	-	TRBJ2-3	-	TGTGCCAGCTTCATACGGGGCACAGATACGCAGTATTTT	CASFIRGTDTQYF
TRBV5-8	-	TRBJ2-5	-	TGTGCCAGCAGCTTCCGGGACAACCAAGAGACCCAGTACTTC	CASSFRDNQETQYF
TRBV5-1	TRBD1	TRBJ2-1	-	TGCGCCAGCAGCTTCGGGACAGGGTTTAATGAGCAGTTCTTC	CASSFGTGFNEQFF
TRBV18	TRBD1	TRBJ1-1	-	TGTGCCAGCTCCCCAGGGACAGGGAACACTGAAGCTTTCTTT	CASSPGTGNTEAFF
TRBV5-1	TRBD2	TRBJ2-3	-	TGCGCCAGCAGCTTGGGACTAGCGGGAGGGAGGGCCACAGATACGCAGTATTTT	CASSLGLAGGRATDTQYF
TRBV4-1	TRBD1	TRBJ2-5	-	TGCGCCAGCAGCCAAGAACAGGGGAGCGGAGAGACCCAGTACTTC	CASSQEQGSGETQYF
TRBV11-3	-	TRBJ2-7	-	TGTGCCAGCAGCTCTAGCCTCAGCTCCTACGAGCAGTACTTC	CASSSSLSSYEQYF
TRBV6-1	-	TRBJ1-1	-	TGTGCCACTGGACAGTCCACTGAAGCTTTCTTT	CATGQSTEAFF
TRBV7-8	-	TRBJ1-2	-	TGTGCCAGCAGCTTAGGTAGTATGACTAACTATGGCTACACCTTC	CASSLGSMTNYGYTF
TRBV18	TRBD1	TRBJ2-7	-	TGTGCCAGCTCATCCCCGGGACAGGGCGCCGAGCAGTACTTC	CASSSPGQGAEQYF
TRBV11-2	-	TRBJ2-2	-	TGTGCCAGCAGCTTAGCTTCCCTCGGGGAACACGGGGAGCTGTTTTTT	CASSLASLGEHGELFF
TRBV28	-	TRBJ2-5	-	TGTGCCAGCAGTTTGAACCCAGGGGAGGGAGAGACCCAGTACTTC	CASSLNPGEGETQYF
TRBV27	TRBD2	TRBJ2-5	-	TGTGCCAGCAGCAAATTATTAGCGGGAGGTTCTAAGGAGACCCAGTACTTC	CASSKLLAGGSKETQYF
TRBV2	TRBD1	TRBJ2-2	-	TGTGCCAGCAGTGGTGGACAGGGGAATACCGGGGAGCTGTTTTTT	CASSGGQGNTGELFF
TRBV18	-	TRBJ1-3	-	TGTGCCAGCTCACCAAAGCTCGCCGCGGACAGCGGAAACACCATATATTTT	CASSPKLAADSGNTIYF
TRBV18	-	TRBJ1-1	-	TGTGCCAGCTCACCGCGGGGGAACACTGAAGCTTTCTTT	CASSPRGNTEAFF
TRBV28	TRBD1	TRBJ1-1	-	TGTGCCAGCAGGCTACAGGGGGCTGACGACACTGAAGCTTTCTTT	CASRLQGADDTEAFF
TRBV28	-	TRBJ1-2	-	TGTGCCAGCAGCCCCGACCCCGACACCTATGGCTACACCTTC	CASSPDPDTYGYTF
TRBV18	TRBD1	TRBJ1-1	few	TGTGCCAGCTCACCCGCCGACAGGGGGGGAGGAAACACTGAAGCTTTCTTT	CASSPADRGGGNTEAFF
TRBV28	TRBD1	TRBJ1-6	-	TGTGCCAGCACATCATTTGGGACAGGGAATTCACCCCTCCACTTT	CASTSFGTGNSPLHF
TRBV19	-	TRBJ1-1	-	TGTGCCAGTAGTATGGAGGGGAGAAGAGAAGCTTTCTTT	CASSMEGRREAFF
TRBV7-3	-	TRBJ2-3	-	TGTGCCAGCAGCTTAAGGGCTAGCACAGATACGCAGTATTTT	CASSLRASTDTQYF
TRBV14	TRBD2	TRBJ2-2	-	TGTGCCAGCAGCCAAGTTAGCGGGAGAGTCACCGGGGAGCTGTTTTTT	CASSQVSGRVTGELFF
TRBV5-4	TRBD2	TRBJ2-7	-	TGTGCCAGCAGCTTCGATGGACTAGCGGGAGGGCTCTCGAAGGAGCAGTACTTC	CASSFDGLAGGLSKEQYF
TRBV6-6	TRBD1	TRBJ1-2	-	TGTGCCAGCAGTCTGGACAGGGGCCAAGGTTATGGCTACACCTTC	CASSLDRGQGYGYTF
TRBV19	-	TRBJ1-5	-	TGTGCCAGTAGTACCGGACGGGAGGATCAGCCCCAGCATTTT	CASSTGREDQPQHF
TRBV4-1	TRBD1	TRBJ2-5	-	TGCGCCAGCAGCCGCACTGGACAGGGGACTGAGACCCAGTACTTC	CASSRTGQGTETQYF
TRBV4-1	TRBD2	TRBJ2-3	-	TGCGCCAGCAGCCCTCTGGCGGGGCGGGAGCCAGATACGCAGTATTTT	CASSPLAGREPDTQYF
TRBV6-5	TRBD1	TRBJ1-5	-	TGTGCCAGCAGTTACTCGCGAGGGGGCGATCAGCCCCAGCATTTT	CASSYSRGGDQPQHF
TRBV27	-	TRBJ2-1	-	TGTGCCAGCAGTTTGAATACAGGGATCCAGGAGCAGTTCTTC	CASSLNTGIQEQFF
TRBV29-1	TRBD1	TRBJ1-2	once	TGCAGCGTCCGGACAGGGGGTTATGGCTACACCTTC	CSVRTGGYGYTF
TRBV10-3	-	TRBJ1-4	-	TGTGCCGTCTCCTCCCCCGGGGTTAATGAAAAACTGTTTTTT	CAVSSPGVNEKLFF
TRBV6-1	TRBD1	TRBJ2-7	few	TGTGCCAGCAGTGAGAGGACAGGGGGCGGATACGAGCAGTACTTC	CASSERTGGGYEQYF
TRBV11-2	TRBD1	TRBJ2-5	-	TGTGCCAGCAGCTTAGAGCTGGACAGGGTCGAGACCCAGTACTTC	CASSLELDRVETQYF
TRBV11-3	TRBD2	TRBJ2-3	-	TGTGCCAGCAGCTTGGAGCGGGAGGGAGGAGATACGCAGTATTTT	CASSLEREGGDTQYF
TRBV6-5	-	TRBJ2-7	-	TGTGCCAGCAGTTCGGGGGGACACTTAACCTCCTACGAGCAGTACTTC	CASSSGGHLTSYEQYF
TRBV7-9	TRBD1	TRBJ2-2	-	TGTGCCAGCAGCTCGACAACAGGGGCTTCCGGGGAGCTGTTTTTT	CASSSTTGASGELFF
TRBV5-6	-	TRBJ1-1	once	TGTGCCAGCAGCTTGCCAGGGTACTTGAACACTGAAGCTTTCTTT	CASSLPGYLNTEAFF
TRBV6-1	TRBD1	TRBJ1-6	-	TGTGCCAGCAGGGTGGGGACAGGACGTGGTTCACCCCTCCACTTT	CASRVGTGRGSPLHF
TRBV11-1	-	TRBJ1-6	few	TGTGCCAGCAGCTCCAGGGGTAATTCACCCCTCCACTTT	CASSSRGNSPLHF
TRBV7-9	TRBD1	TRBJ1-4	-	TGTGCCAGCAGCACGGGACAGGGCGGTGAAAAACTGTTTTTT	CASSTGQGGEKLFF
TRBV9	TRBD1	TRBJ1-1	-	TGTGCCAGCAGCGCAGGACAGGGAACGGGCACTGAAGCTTTCTTT	CASSAGQGTGTEAFF
TRBV4-1	TRBD1	TRBJ1-5	-	TGCGCCAGCAGCCAAGGAGGGACAGGGGACTTCAATCAGCCCCAGCATTTT	CASSQGGTGDFNQPQHF
TRBV7-8	TRBD1	TRBJ1-2	-	TGTGCCAGCAGCACGCGGACAGGGGGTGGCTACACCTTC	CASSTRTGGGYTF
TRBV7-9	-	TRBJ2-3	-	TGTGCCAGCAGCTTAGGGGAGGCCCAACCTTCCCGCTATTTT	CASSLGEAQPSRYF
TRBV6-5	TRBD1	TRBJ1-5	-	TGTGCCAGCAGTTACGGACAGGGGGTTCAGCCCCAGCATTTT	CASSYGQGVQPQHF
TRBV27	-	TRBJ1-4	few	TGTGCCAGCAGCCGAGGAATTCTGAATGAAAAACTGTTTTTT	CASSRGILNEKLFF
TRBV4-1	-	TRBJ1-3	-	TGCGCCAGCAGCCATCCTCTAGACAGTTTTGGAAACACCATATATTTT	CASSHPLDSFGNTIYF
TRBV2	-	TRBJ2-1	once	TGTGCCAGCAGTGTCAATAGCGAATATTCTCCCTACAATGAGCAGTTCTTC	CASSVNSEYSPYNEQFF
TRBV7-8	TRBD1	TRBJ1-2	once	TGTGCCAGCAGCCCGACGATCCAGGACAGGGGGGGAGGCTACACCTTC	CASSPTIQDRGGGYTF
TRBV6-1	TRBD1	TRBJ2-7	-	TGTGCCAGCAGCTCTCCAGGGGGTGGCGAGCAGTACTTC	CASSSPGGGEQYF
TRBV6-5	-	TRBJ2-3	-	TGTGCCAGCAGTCCCCCTATCACAGATACGCAGTATTTT	CASSPPITDTQYF
TRBV14	-	TRBJ1-2	-	TGTGCCAGCAGCCAAGACAGGGTCAAATCCTATGGCTACACCTTC	CASSQDRVKSYGYTF
TRBV30	TRBD2	TRBJ2-7	once	TGTGCCTGGACTAGCGGGAGGGTCCACGAGCAGTACTTC	CAWTSGRVHEQYF
TRBV28	-	TRBJ1-4	-	TGTGTTACGAGCTCTAATGAAAAACTGTTTTTT	CVTSSNEKLFF